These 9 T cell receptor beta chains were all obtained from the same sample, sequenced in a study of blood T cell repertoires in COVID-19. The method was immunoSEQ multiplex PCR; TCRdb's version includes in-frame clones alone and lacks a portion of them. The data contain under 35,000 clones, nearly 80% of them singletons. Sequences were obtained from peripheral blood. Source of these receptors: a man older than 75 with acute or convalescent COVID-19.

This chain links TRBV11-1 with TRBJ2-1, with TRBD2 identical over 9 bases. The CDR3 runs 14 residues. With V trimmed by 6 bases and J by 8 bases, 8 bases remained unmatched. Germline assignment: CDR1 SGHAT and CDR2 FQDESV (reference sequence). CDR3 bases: TGTGCCAGCAGGGAGCCGGGACTAGCTTATGAGCAGTTCTTC. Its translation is CASREPGLAYEQFF.

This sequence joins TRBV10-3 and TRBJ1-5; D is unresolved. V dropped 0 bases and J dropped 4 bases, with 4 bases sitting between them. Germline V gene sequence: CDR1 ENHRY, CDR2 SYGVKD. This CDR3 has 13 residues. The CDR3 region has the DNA TGTGCCATCAGTGAGTCGGAGAATCAGCCCCAGCATTTT. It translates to CAISESENQPQHF.

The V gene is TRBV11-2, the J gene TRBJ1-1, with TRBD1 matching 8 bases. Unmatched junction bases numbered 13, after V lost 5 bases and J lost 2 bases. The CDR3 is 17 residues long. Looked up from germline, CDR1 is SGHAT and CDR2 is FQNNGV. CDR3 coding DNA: TGTGCCAGCAGCCCCCACGGGACAGGATTGAGAAACACTGAAGCTTTCTTT. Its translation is CASSPHGTGLRNTEAFF.

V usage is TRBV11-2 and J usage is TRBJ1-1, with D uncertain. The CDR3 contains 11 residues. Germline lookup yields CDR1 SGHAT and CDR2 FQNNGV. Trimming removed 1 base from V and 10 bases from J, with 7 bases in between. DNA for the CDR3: TGTGCCAGCAGCTTAGGCCAGTTAGCTTTCTTT. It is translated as CASSLGQLAFF.

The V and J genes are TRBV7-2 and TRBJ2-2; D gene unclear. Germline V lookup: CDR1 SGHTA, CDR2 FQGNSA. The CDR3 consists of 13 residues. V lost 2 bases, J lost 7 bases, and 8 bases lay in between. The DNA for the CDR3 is TGTGCCAGCAGCTTATTCTCTATCGGGGAGCTGTTTTTT. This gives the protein CASSLFSIGELFF.

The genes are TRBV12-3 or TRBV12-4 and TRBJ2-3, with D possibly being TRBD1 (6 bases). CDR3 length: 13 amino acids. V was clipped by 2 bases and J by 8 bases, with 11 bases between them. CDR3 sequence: CASSLSTGRTQYF. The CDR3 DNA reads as TGTGCCAGCAGTTTATCAACAGGGCGTACGCAGTATTTT.

In DNA, the CDR3 is TGTGCCAGCAGGTTTAACGAGTACACTGAAGCTTTCTTT. This gives the protein CASRFNEYTEAFF. The V and J genes are TRBV3-1 (or the pseudogene TRBV3-2) and TRBJ1-1; the D is unclear. The CDR3 has 13 amino acids. V was shortened by 6 bases and J by 3 bases, with 11 bases between the two germline ends. In germline, CDR1 is LGHDT, CDR2 YNNKEL (reference sequence).

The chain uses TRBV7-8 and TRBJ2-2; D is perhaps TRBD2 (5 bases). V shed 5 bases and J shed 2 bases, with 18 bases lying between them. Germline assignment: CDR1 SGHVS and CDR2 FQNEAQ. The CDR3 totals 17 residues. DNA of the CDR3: TGTGCCAGCAGCCCGGAGGAGAACAGCCTTAACACCGGGGAGCTGTTTTTT. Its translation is CASSPEENSLNTGELFF. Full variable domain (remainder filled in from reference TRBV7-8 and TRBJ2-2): GAGVSQSPRYKVAKRGQDVALRCDPISGHVSLFWYQQALGQGPEFLTYFQNEAQLDKSGLPSDRFFAERPEGSVSTLKIQRTQQEDSAVYLCASSPEENSLNTGELFFGEGSRLTVL.

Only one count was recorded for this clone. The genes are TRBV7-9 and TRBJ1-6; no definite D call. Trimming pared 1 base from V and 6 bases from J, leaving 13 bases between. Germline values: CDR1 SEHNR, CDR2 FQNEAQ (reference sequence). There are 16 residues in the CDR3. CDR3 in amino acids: CASSLGGETFNSPLHF. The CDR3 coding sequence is TGTGCCAGCAGCTTAGGTGGTGAGACTTTTAATTCACCCCTCCACTTT.